This record looks at one TCR beta chain sequence and its context. No antigen is known for it. The data originate from a study of OX40 agonist ivuxolimab in advanced cancers. Study conclusions and caveats: In general, CD8+ T cells held more expanded clones than CD4+ did, on average.

Measured with immunoSEQ multiplex PCR; TCRdb has only the in-frame clones, and not every one. Of over 70,000 clones listed, roughly 87% are singletons. In germline, CDR1 is MNHEY, CDR2 SMNVEV (reference sequence). V dropped 5 bases and J dropped 0 bases, with 14 bases sitting between them. This CDR3 comprises 15 residues. The sequence derives from an adult with an advanced solid tumor such as melanoma, head and neck, liver or kidney cancer. The chain recombines TRBV27 with TRBJ2-7; weak D call: TRBD2 (5 bases). The sample here was CD4+ or CD8+ T cells sorted from blood, taken in a trial of the OX40 agonist ivuxolimab. The CDR3 DNA reads TGTGCCAGCAGTCTAGACTACCAATACTCCTACGAGCAGTACTTC. It translates to CASSLDYQYSYEQYF.